Listed below are T cell receptor beta chains from one sample, sequenced in a study of blood T cell repertoires in COVID-19. Profiling relied on immunoSEQ multiplex PCR, and the TCRdb table lists in-frame clones only, not all of them. The data hold approximately 170,000 clones, with approximately 82% observed a single time. Input material: peripheral blood. These receptor sequences come from a woman of 80 years or more with active or convalescent COVID-19. Each CDR3 is given with its conserved first and last residue. Fields, in order: clone size, J gene, D gene, V gene, CDR3 protein, CDR3 DNA. D genes are given only for firm matches. The listing skips clone size in some rows; elsewhere it reads once, few, many or a size class.

>NA|TRBJ2-1|NA|TRBV18
CASSPEGGDNEQFF
TGTGCCAGCTCACCGGAGGGGGGGGACAATGAGCAGTTCTTC
>NA|TRBJ2-7|NA|TRBV7-3
CASSLLGGDEQYF
TGTGCCAGCAGCCTACTTGGCGGGGACGAGCAGTACTTC
>NA|TRBJ1-1|NA|TRBV12-3/TRBV12-4
CASRGAPEAEAFF
TGTGCCAGCAGGGGGGCGCCTGAGGCGGAAGCTTTCTTT
>NA|TRBJ1-6|NA|TRBV2
CASSADSGSPLHF
TGTGCCAGCAGTGCGGATTCCGGGTCACCCCTCCACTTT
>NA|TRBJ2-5|TRBD1|TRBV7-7
CASSLGRTGGRETQYF
TGTGCCAGCAGCTTAGGTAGGACAGGGGGTCGAGAGACCCAGTACTTC
>NA|TRBJ2-1|TRBD1|TRBV9
CASSAWTGISSEQFF
TGTGCCAGCAGCGCATGGACAGGGATATCTTCTGAGCAGTTCTTC
>NA|TRBJ1-5|NA|TRBV6-5
CASLKGDTGPQPQHF
TGTGCCAGTCTAAAAGGGGACACCGGCCCTCAGCCCCAGCATTTT
>NA|TRBJ2-2|NA|TRBV5-4
CAAAGKNTGELFF
TGTGCCGCCGCGGGGAAGAACACCGGGGAGCTGTTTTTT
>NA|TRBJ2-3|TRBD2|TRBV4-2
CASSQEWGGSRADTQYF
TGTGCCAGCAGCCAAGAATGGGGCGGGAGTAGAGCAGATACGCAGTATTTT
>NA|TRBJ2-6|NA|TRBV9
CASSLTSSGANVLTF
TGTGCCAGCAGCTTAACTAGCTCTGGGGCCAACGTCCTGACTTTC
>NA|TRBJ2-1|NA|TRBV6-1
CASSEGGTYNEQFF
TGTGCCAGCAGTGAAGGGGGCACCTACAATGAGCAGTTCTTC
>NA|TRBJ1-3|NA|TRBV6-5
CASSTDRTGNTIYF
TGTGCCAGCAGTACGGACAGAACTGGAAACACCATATATTTT
>NA|TRBJ2-5|NA|TRBV14
CASSQARETQYF
TGTGCCAGCAGCCAAGCCCGAGAGACCCAGTACTTC
>NA|TRBJ1-2|NA|TRBV9
CASSVGMGPLGYGYTF
TGTGCCAGCAGCGTAGGGATGGGGCCTCTGGGCTATGGCTACACCTTC
>NA|TRBJ1-2|TRBD1|TRBV6-5
CASSIRQGAGYGYTF
TGTGCCAGCAGTATTCGACAGGGGGCTGGCTATGGCTACACCTTC
>NA|TRBJ2-7|TRBD2|TRBV5-1
CASSLAVGGPREQYF
TGCGCCAGCAGCTTGGCAGTGGGAGGGCCGCGCGAGCAGTACTTC
>few|TRBJ1-1|TRBD1|TRBV28
CASSLWGTGAFF
TGTGCCAGCAGTTTATGGGGGACAGGGGCTTTCTTT
>NA|TRBJ2-3|NA|TRBV24-1
CATSDTRGGPDTQYF
TGTGCCACCAGTGATACTAGGGGGGGGCCAGATACGCAGTATTTT
>NA|TRBJ1-1|TRBD1|TRBV5-4
CASILREGAGTEAFF
TGTGCCAGCATACTCCGGGAGGGGGCGGGCACTGAAGCTTTCTTT
>NA|TRBJ1-2|TRBD1|TRBV5-1
CASSLDGQGASGYTF
TGCGCCAGCAGCTTGGACGGACAGGGGGCATCAGGCTACACCTTC
>NA|TRBJ2-6|TRBD2|TRBV3-1/TRBV3-2
CASSIGLAGGYGAGANVLTF
TGTGCCAGCAGTATTGGACTAGCGGGAGGCTACGGCGCTGGGGCCAACGTCCTGACTTTC
>NA|TRBJ1-2|NA|TRBV30
CAGKTGYTYGYTF
TGTGCTGGAAAAACGGGGTATACCTATGGCTACACCTTC
>NA|TRBJ2-7|NA|TRBV11-2
CASSLGGTISYEQYF
TGTGCCAGCAGCTTAGGGGGCACTATCTCCTACGAGCAGTACTTC
>once|TRBJ2-2|TRBD2|TRBV5-6
CASRGLGTSMNTGELFF
TGTGCCAGCCGGGGACTAGGAACGTCGATGAACACCGGGGAGCTGTTTTTT
>NA|TRBJ1-1|TRBD1|TRBV2
CASSGAGGMNTEAFF
TGTGCCAGCAGTGGGGCAGGGGGGATGAACACTGAAGCTTTCTTT
>NA|TRBJ2-7|TRBD1|TRBV5-6
CASSRPGGIYEQYF
TGTGCCAGCAGCCGCCCAGGGGGTATCTACGAGCAGTACTTC
>NA|TRBJ1-2|NA|TRBV7-9
CASSLPPTDGYTF
TGTGCCAGCAGCTTACCTCCGACAGATGGCTACACCTTC
>once|TRBJ2-3|TRBD2|TRBV5-1
CASSGGRATDTQYF
TGCGCCAGCAGTGGCGGGAGAGCGACAGATACGCAGTATTTT
>NA|TRBJ2-1|TRBD2|TRBV6-5
CASRRLAGLYEQFF
TGTGCCAGCAGAAGACTAGCGGGACTCTATGAGCAGTTCTTC
>NA|TRBJ2-1|NA|TRBV3-1/TRBV3-2
CASSQVITSGNEQFF
TGTGCCAGCAGCCAAGTCATTACCTCAGGCAATGAGCAGTTCTTC
>few|TRBJ2-7|NA|TRBV5-1
CASSLEGHYEQYF
TGCGCCAGCAGCTTGGAGGGGCACTACGAGCAGTACTTC
>NA|TRBJ1-1|NA|TRBV20-1
CSASPGVRGAFF
TGCAGTGCTAGTCCCGGGGTTCGGGGAGCTTTCTTT
>NA|TRBJ2-1|NA|TRBV9
CASSVGQKQFF
TGTGCCAGCAGCGTAGGGCAGAAGCAGTTCTTC
>once|TRBJ1-6|NA|TRBV6-2/TRBV6-3
CASSVLGGQNSPLHF
TGTGCCAGCAGTGTGCTCGGAGGGCAGAATTCACCCCTCCACTTT
>NA|TRBJ2-1|TRBD2|TRBV28
CATGLAGNEQFF
TGTGCCACTGGACTAGCCGGCAATGAGCAGTTCTTC
>NA|TRBJ1-2|NA|TRBV9
CASSVATGMEGYTF
TGTGCCAGCAGCGTAGCTACCGGGATGGAGGGCTACACCTTC
>NA|TRBJ1-2|NA|TRBV6-2/TRBV6-3
CASSYLITGEVYGYTF
TGTGCCAGCAGTTACCTGATTACAGGAGAAGTTTATGGCTACACCTTC
>NA|TRBJ2-7|NA|TRBV4-2
CASSQAPGASYEQYF
TGTGCCAGCAGCCAAGCTCCAGGGGCAAGTTACGAGCAGTACTTC
>NA|TRBJ2-1|TRBD1|TRBV11-2
CASSLLGQGYNEQFF
TGTGCCAGCAGCTTATTAGGACAGGGTTACAATGAGCAGTTCTTC
>NA|TRBJ1-5|NA|TRBV6-2/TRBV6-3
CASSYAGMGSNQPQHF
TGTGCCAGCAGTTACGCAGGGATGGGAAGCAATCAGCCCCAGCATTTT
>NA|TRBJ1-1|TRBD1|TRBV7-2
CASKRDRGTEAFF
TGTGCCAGCAAAAGAGACAGGGGAACTGAAGCTTTCTTT
>NA|TRBJ2-3|NA|TRBV11-2
CASTLLGGTTDTQYF
TGTGCCAGCACCCTACTAGGGGGTACGACCGATACGCAGTATTTT
>NA|TRBJ2-2|TRBD2|TRBV5-1
CASSPGLAVVGELFF
TGCGCCAGCAGCCCCGGACTAGCGGTAGTCGGGGAGCTGTTTTTT
>NA|TRBJ2-2|NA|TRBV11-3
CASSLKGVTGELFF
TGTGCCAGCAGCTTAAAAGGGGTAACCGGGGAGCTGTTTTTT
>NA|TRBJ1-5|NA|TRBV5-4
CASSLGGSNQPQHF
TGTGCCAGCAGCTTGGGAGGGAGCAATCAGCCCCAGCATTTT
>NA|TRBJ1-2|NA|TRBV5-1
CASSLVLANYGYTF
TGCGCCAGCAGCTTGGTCCTAGCTAACTATGGCTACACCTTC
>NA|TRBJ1-1|TRBD1|TRBV5-1
CASSARGQGYTEAFF
TGCGCCAGCAGCGCTAGAGGACAGGGATACACTGAAGCTTTCTTT
>NA|TRBJ1-2|TRBD1|TRBV5-1
CASSFDREPGGYTF
TGCGCCAGCAGTTTCGACAGGGAGCCGGGGGGCTACACCTTC
>NA|TRBJ2-7|NA|TRBV18
CASSPGLYEQYF
TGTGCCAGCTCACCGGGACTCTACGAGCAGTACTTC
>NA|TRBJ1-2|TRBD1|TRBV6-6
CASIQGAFGYTF
TGTGCCAGCATCCAGGGGGCTTTTGGCTACACCTTC
>NA|TRBJ2-5|TRBD2|TRBV4-1
CASSQERVSAGGPQETQYF
TGCGCCAGCAGCCAAGAGAGAGTATCAGCGGGAGGGCCCCAAGAGACCCAGTACTTC
>few|TRBJ2-7|TRBD1|TRBV6-5
CASSYSGRGTYEQYF
TGTGCCAGCAGTTACTCGGGCAGGGGGACCTACGAGCAGTACTTC
>NA|TRBJ1-2|NA|TRBV20-1
CSARVGLGYTF
TGCAGTGCTAGGGTGGGGCTCGGCTACACCTTC
>NA|TRBJ1-6|TRBD1|TRBV6-6
CASSPGQGGTPLHF
TGTGCCAGCAGTCCGGGACAGGGCGGAACACCCCTCCACTTT